The present entry profiles one T cell receptor (beta chain) with its context. Its matching antigen is unknown. The sample is drawn from a study of CXCR3-negative and CXCR3-positive naive CD8 T cells. Notes on the study in general: TRB CDR3 hydrophobicity was greater in CXCR3-positive naive cells than in CXCR3-negative naive cells. Similar TRBV-TRBJ usage was seen in naive cells (both CXCR3-negative and CXCR3-positive), but memory cells differed.

The CDR3 is 15 amino acids. Germline CDR1 reads LNHNV; CDR2 reads YYDKDF (reference sequence). UMI-tagged TRB cDNA libraries were built via 5' RACE. TCRdb processed the 5' RACE reads again and assigns one entry to each CDR3 protein, with no DNA. The sample holds 100,000 to 150,000 distinct CDR3 sequences. The authors gated naive CD8+ T cells as CD45RO-CCR7+CD27+CD95-. The chain uses TRBV15 and TRBJ2-7; TCRdb selects TRBD1, and the lack of DNA leaves this call unchecked. The receptor comes from a human donor in good health. Some clones in this sample may be carry-over from other donors' samples. Sequencing was carried out using naive CXCR3- CD8+ T cells from blood. Subset in this sample: CD45RO-CCR7+CD27+CD95- naive CD8+ T cells lacking CXCR3 (TNR3-). The CDR3 sequence: CATSSPSTGDYEQYF.